The text below deals with one T cell receptor beta chain. Its antigen is still unknown. This record comes from a study of T cell responses to AZD1222 COVID-19 vaccine. Clones were read by immunoSEQ multiplex PCR, and TCRdb kept only the in-frame ones, dropping some. This table has 70,000 to 95,000 clones, roughly nine tenths appearing once. Study-wide findings and caveats: Spike as a whole was targeted by vaccine-associated CD4 TCRs, dominant at 160-218 and 743-854. Donor demographics were predominantly white British with a female majority; clonal diversity may be underestimated.

The V and J ends lost 0 bases and 7 bases, in that order; junction bases with no gene match: 6. CDR3 length equals 15 residues. Germline V gene sequence: CDR1 SGHRS, CDR2 YFSETQ. This specimen consisted of peripheral blood, obtained 28 days after the second AZD1222 dose. The V gene is TRBV5-1, the J gene TRBJ1-4; TRBD1 aligns across 7 bases. The receptor comes from an adult who received the AZD1222 COVID-19 vaccine. CDR3 residues: CASSLEGGEVEKLFF. The CDR3 DNA reads as TGCGCCAGCAGCTTGGAAGGGGGCGAGGTTGAAAAACTGTTTTTT. Using reference TRBV5-1 and TRBJ1-4 for the parts outside the CDR3, the full variable domain is KAGVTQTPRYLIKTRGQQVTLSCSPISGHRSVSWYQQTPGQGLQFLFEYFSETQRNKGNFPGRFSGRQFSNSRSEMNVSTLELGDSALYLCASSLEGGEVEKLFFGSGTQLSVL.